The 9 T cell receptor beta chains below were found in one sample sequenced in a study of CD8 T cells in ankylosing spondylitis. Each CDR3 protein is one row after TCRdb ran MiXCR on the 5' RACE reads. This table has about 240,000 distinct CDR3 sequences, roughly 10% appearing once. Sequenced: blood, either unsorted or a sorted T cell fraction (not recorded which). Every receptor here comes from a male donor with ankylosing spondylitis or in good health (not recorded which).

This clonotype was detected many times. The DNA for the CDR3 is TGTGCCAGCAGCGCGTTACTAGCGCGACAGGAGACCCAGTACTTC. Its translation: CASSALLARQETQYF. The rearrangement joins TRBV7-7 to TRBJ2-5, with TRBD2 identical over 7 bases. Unmatched junction bases numbered 11, after V lost 5 bases and J lost 5 bases. The length of the CDR3 is 15 residues. Germline CDR1 and CDR2: SSHAT and FNYEAQ (reference sequence). The variable domain in full, completed from reference TRBV7-7 and TRBJ2-5, reads GAGVSQSPRYKVTKRGQDVTLRCDPISSHATLYWYQQALGQGPEFLTYFNYEAQPDKSGLPSDRFSAERPEGSISTLTIQRTEQRDSAMYRCASSALLARQETQYFGPGTRLLVL.

This chain uses TRBV6-2 or TRBV6-3 with TRBJ1-1, with TRBD1 matching over 7 bases. The CDR3 is made up of 12 amino acids. CDR1 MNHEY and CDR2 SVGEGT come from the germline V gene. The ends lost 6 bases at V and 11 bases at J; junction bases unmatched: 9. In DNA form, the CDR3 reads TGTGCCAGCAGCCGACAGGGACTTAGTGCTTTCTTT. Its protein product is CASSRQGLSAFF.

Turning to this clonotype: A much more abundant neighbour one base away suggests this may be a read error. V usage is TRBV28 and J usage is TRBJ1-5; weak D call: TRBD1 (6 bases). Germline CDR1 MDHEN, CDR2 SYDVKM. The CDR3 is 15 amino acids. Trimming cost V 7 bases and J 1 base, with 14 bases left between them. DNA of the CDR3: TGTGCCAGCAACGCACAGGGACGAAGCAATCAGCCCCAGCATTTT. Translated: CASNAQGRSNQPQHF.

This clonotype was seen a few times. V is TRBV9 and J is TRBJ2-3; 8 nucleotides match TRBD2. Germline CDR1 reads SGDLS; CDR2 reads YYNGEE. Losses at the gene ends were 4 bases for V and 5 bases for J; bases not matched to a gene: 9. This CDR3 is 15 amino acids long. CDR3: CASSPGLAPGDTQYF. Here the CDR3 DNA reads TGTGCCAGCAGCCCAGGACTAGCCCCCGGAGATACGCAGTATTTT. The variable domain in full, with the rest retrieved from reference TRBV9 and TRBJ2-3, is DSGVTQTPKHLITATGQRVTLRCSPRSGDLSVYWYQQSLDQGLQFLIQYYNGEERAKGNILERFSAQQFPDLHSELNLSSLELGDSALYFCASSPGLAPGDTQYFGPGTRLTVL.

This clonotype showed up many times. This chain connects TRBV29-1 to TRBJ2-1; 9 bases are shared with TRBD2. V shed 4 bases, J shed 0 bases, and the junction held 7 bases outside the gene matches. From germline, CDR1 is SQVTM and CDR2 ANQGSEA. CDR3 length equals 16 residues. CDR3 amino acids: CSVVGSGRYSYNEQFF. The CDR3 DNA reads as TGCAGCGTTGTCGGTAGCGGGAGATACTCCTACAATGAGCAGTTCTTC.

This clonotype was counted ten times or more. The J gene is TRBJ1-1, the V gene TRBV20-1; TRBD1 agrees at 7 bases. V shed 3 bases and J 10 bases; nucleotides not matched to a gene: 5. This CDR3 comprises 11 residues. Looked up from germline, CDR1 is DFQATT and CDR2 is SNEGSKA (reference sequence). The CDR3 spells CSAREGAPAFF. CDR3 DNA sequence: TGCAGTGCTAGGGAGGGGGCGCCAGCTTTCTTT.

This clonotype was observed a few times. The CDR3 spells CASSLKGTQSTDTQYF. The CDR3 coding sequence is TGTGCCAGCAGCCTCAAGGGGACGCAAAGCACAGATACGCAGTATTTT. The chain combines TRBV9 with TRBJ2-3; D possibly matches TRBD1 or TRBD2 (5 bases each). V was clipped by 4 bases and J by 0 bases, with 15 bases between them. This CDR3 has 16 residues. Germline CDR1 SGDLS, CDR2 YYNGEE.

This clonotype was seen many times. The CDR3: CATSDPRTGDTQYF. The DNA for the CDR3 is TGTGCCACCAGTGATCCGAGAACAGGGGATACGCAGTATTTT. The rearrangement links TRBV24-1 to TRBJ2-3; the D gene is possibly TRBD1 (6 bases). V was clipped by 3 bases and J by 6 bases, with 12 bases between them. CDR3 length: 14 residues. Germline V CDR1 and CDR2: KGHDR, SFDVKD.

This clonotype appeared many times. This chain joins TRBV5-1 and TRBJ2-7; D gene unclear. The CDR3 loop spans 12 amino acids. Germline values: CDR1 SGHRS, CDR2 YFSETQ. The ends were cut back, 0 bases at V and 3 bases at J, with 4 bases in the middle. CDR3 DNA sequence: TGCGCCAGCAGCTTGGAAAACTACGAGCAGTACTTC. It encodes CASSLENYEQYF.